This T cell receptor beta chain emerged from a study of CD8+ T cells in alopecia areata. A remark on this clone: Any gene name here is a mouse gene name. The CDR3 is cut off 4 residues early in the read; its end comes from the germline J gene.

Cells that came from pooled cutaneous lymph nodes were sorted using CD4, CD8alpha, NKG2D, NKG2ACE and other markers. The CDR3 loop spans 13 amino acids. The V gene's germline CDR1 is NSHNY and CDR2 SYGAGN. After removal of 6 bases from V and 2 bases from J, the junction contained 2 bases not matched to a gene. Extraction and reverse transcription of RNA yielded cDNA as the sequencing template. Only in-frame clones appear in the TCRdb table, and some are missing; sequencing was by immunoSEQ multiplex PCR. The table lists roughly 260,000 clones, with no singletons. The chain carries TRBV13-1 and TRBJ2-1, with 7 bases identical to TRBD1. Input material: CD4+ T cells sorted from a lymph node. The source is a C3H/HeJ mouse with alopecia areata. MHC haplotype here: H2-k. The DNA read from the CDR3 is TGTGCCAGCAAACAGGGGTACTATGCT. Translated, it gives CASKQGYYA. The full CDR3 protein is CASKQGYYAEQFF.